A selection of T cell receptor beta chains follows, all from one sample in a study of T cells in Graves' hyperthyroidism and ophthalmopathy. TCRdb itself ran the multiplex PCR reads through MiXCR, one entry per CDR3 protein. The table includes around 620,000 distinct CDR3 sequences, around 15% detected once. Sequencing was carried out using blood. Receptors were obtained from a woman between 25 and 40 years old with Graves' hyperthyroidism. Both conserved end residues are part of each CDR3. A D gene is named only where the DNA matches it firmly. Clone size is given for some rows only: seen once, a few or many times, or a class if the clone is expanded.

d_call j_call v_call clone_size cdr3_nt cdr3_aa
TRBD2 TRBJ2-1 TRBV19 few TGTGCCAGTAGAGTATCGTTGGCTAGCGGGGGTTACAATGAGCAGTTCTTC CASRVSLASGGYNEQFF
- TRBJ2-5 TRBV28 many TGTGCCAGCAGAAGAGGCCGGTCCCAGTACTTC CASRRGRSQYF
- TRBJ1-2 TRBV5-1 few TGCGCCAACAGCTTGGAGTTAGGGAAGGTCTATGGCTACACCTTC CANSLELGKVYGYTF
- TRBJ1-2 TRBV5-8 - TGTGCCAGCAGCTTGGACAGGCCCTATGGCTACACCTTC CASSLDRPYGYTF
TRBD2 TRBJ2-1 TRBV19 - TGTGCCAGTAGTATAGTTAGCGGGATTTACAATGAGCAGTTCTTC CASSIVSGIYNEQFF
- TRBJ1-2 TRBV2 many TGTGCCAGCAGTGATCGTCAGGGCTACTATGGCTACACCTTC CASSDRQGYYGYTF
- TRBJ2-7 TRBV5-8 - TGTGCCAGCAGCCCTTCGGGGGACAGCTCCTACGAGCAGTACTTC CASSPSGDSSYEQYF
- TRBJ2-3 TRBV28 many TGTGCCAGCAGTTTCCCTAGCCAGTTGACAGATACGCAGTATTTT CASSFPSQLTDTQYF
TRBD2 TRBJ2-1 TRBV27 many TGTGCCAGCAGTTTAGGGACTAGCGGGAGGGCTCAGAATGAGCAGTTCTTC CASSLGTSGRAQNEQFF
- TRBJ2-3 TRBV7-9 few TGTGCCAGCAGTCTCGGAGGGATCACGACGCAGTATTTT CASSLGGITTQYF
- TRBJ2-7 TRBV3-1 - TGTGCCAGCAGCCATGGAACGTCTCCCTACGAGCAGTACTTC CASSHGTSPYEQYF
TRBD1 TRBJ2-5 TRBV2 many TGTGCCAGCAGACCGCTGGGACAGGGGTTGGGGGGTCAGTACTTC CASRPLGQGLGGQYF
TRBD2 TRBJ2-1 TRBV20-1 few TGCAGTGCTCGAATGACTAGCAGGAATGAGCAGTTCTTC CSARMTSRNEQFF
- TRBJ2-7 TRBV29-1 few TGCAGCGTTGGACAGAACTCCTACGAGCAGTACTTC CSVGQNSYEQYF
- TRBJ2-5 TRBV6-1 few TGTGCCAGCAGTTTTCTAGGGGTTGTGGAGACCCAGTACTTC CASSFLGVVETQYF
- TRBJ2-7 TRBV2 many TGTGCCAGCAAGCGGACGCTAGAGAACGAGCAGTACTTC CASKRTLENEQYF
- TRBJ1-1 TRBV27 few TGTGCCAGCTATCAAGACAGCTTGAACACTGAAGCTTTCTTT CASYQDSLNTEAFF